This T cell receptor (beta chain) was captured in a study of STAT5B mutations in CD4+ large granular lymphocyte leukemia. Sequenced by immunoSEQ multiplex PCR; TCRdb stores in-frame clones only, minus some. This table holds about 32,000 clones, 85% found once. Sequencing used CD4+ T cells from blood buffy coats. The receptor comes from a human donor in good health.

CDR3 sequence: CASSSLGGGRIYEQYF. CDR3 bases: TGTGCCAGCAGTTCTCTAGGGGGGGGGCGTATCTACGAGCAGTACTTC. The chain carries TRBV2 and TRBJ2-7; possible D gene TRBD2, 7 bases. V lost 5 bases to trimming and J lost 3 bases, with 20 bases between them. CDR1 SNHLY and CDR2 FYNNEI come from the germline V gene. The CDR3 length is 16 residues.